This T cell receptor beta chain appears in the sequencing data of a study of shared clonotypes between healthy human individuals. Study-wide background: Researchers assigned three CD4 naive, three CD4 memory, two CD8 naive and one CD8 memory plate to each donor.

The V gene's germline CDR1 is LNHDA and CDR2 SQIVND (reference sequence). Trimming cost V 6 bases and J 1 base; bases outside gene matches: 4. The CDR3 is 14 residues long. At a deep level, the assay was run. Generated by immunoSEQ multiplex PCR, the TCRdb table keeps only in-frame clones and is missing some. Found here are fewer than 1.6 million clones, just under 99% of them singletons; the top ten hold 0.36%. About this clone itself: What it binds is not known. Other DNA sequences of this sample code for an identical CDR3.

General study results and limits: The four-donor shared clonotypes exceeded non-shared clonotypes in generation probability, with non-shared ones scoring lower. Naive subsets tended to show greater estimated richness than memory subsets.

The gene calls are TRBV19 and TRBJ2-7, with 9 bases lining up with TRBD1. The source of this sequence is a young man in good health. The sample was naive CD4+ T cells sorted from blood. Indicated subset: CD45RA+ positively selected. CDR3 sequence: CASRRTGDSYEQYF. CDR3 in DNA: TGTGCCAGTAGAAGGACAGGGGATTCCTACGAGCAGTACTTC.